This TCR beta chain stems from a study of quantifying T cell responses using KT2 cells. Study-level background: TCR alpha and beta constant-region primers primed reverse transcription of RNA. A predetermined fluorescence threshold ended the second PCR, run as a qPCR.

KT2, a clone with a known TCR, was spiked into unfractionated PBMC. A range of KT2-to-PBMC ratios was made using fixed PBMC numbers. As regards this clonotype: The antigen is undetermined.

An oligo carrying a UMI was ligated to the cDNA 3' end. An equimolar mix of RC1.1 and RC1.2 primed the beta chain across TRBC1 and TRBC2. In TCRdb, the UMI-ligation and nested PCR reads were re-called with MiXCR into one record per CDR3 protein. This table has fewer than 60,000 distinct CDR3 sequences, 9.5% to 13% appearing once. Study-wide results and limits: Counts of KT2 alpha and beta sequences rose linearly with the number of KT2 cells added.

The TCR sequence derives from a human donor. Sequencing used PBMCs spiked with cells of the T cell clone KT2.

CDR3 nucleotide sequence: TGTGCCAGCAGTGGCGGCAGCAGTTACGAGCAGTACTTC. Its translation: CASSGGSSYEQYF. This sequence joins TRBV2 and TRBJ2-7; D unresolved. The germline V and J ends were trimmed by 4 bases and 4 bases, with 11 bases remaining between them. The CDR3 is made up of 13 amino acids. The germline CDR1 and CDR2 sequences are SNHLY and FYNNEI.